A selection of T cell receptor beta chains follows, all from one sample in a study of metastatic and nonmetastatic thyroid tumors. TCRdb re-called the PCR reads with MiXCR. The table lists 15,000 to 20,000 clones, 37% of them singletons. Sequenced material: tumor tissue. These receptors came from a female donor with papillary thyroid cancer or a benign thyroid nodule (not recorded which). Some clones in this sample may be carry-over from other donors' samples. Both conserved end residues are part of each CDR3. The D gene is left open where the match is weak. Not all rows give a size; the values are once, few, many and, for expanded clones, a class.

D: TRBD1
length: 17
J: TRBJ1-2
V: TRBV28
size: few
CDR3: CASSLSIGAGGSYGYTF
DNA: TGTGCCAGCAGTTTATCTATTGGGGCAGGGGGAAGCTATGGCTACACCTTC

D: TRBD2
length: 17
J: TRBJ2-3
V: TRBV5-1
size: -
CDR3: CASRTGISGITTDTQYF
DNA: TGCGCCAGCAGGACTGGGATTAGCGGGATTACCACAGATACGCAGTATTTT

D: -
length: 14
J: TRBJ1-1
V: TRBV12-3/TRBV12-4
size: few
CDR3: CASSLGGAGTEAFF
DNA: TGTGCCAGTAGTTTAGGAGGGGCGGGCACTGAAGCTTTCTTT

D: -
length: 15
J: TRBJ2-2
V: TRBV15
size: few
CDR3: CATSRDPAGPGELFF
DNA: TGTGCCACCAGCAGAGACCCAGCGGGTCCCGGGGAGCTGTTTTTT

D: -
length: 9
J: TRBJ2-7
V: TRBV12-3/TRBV12-4
size: -
CDR3: CASRYEQYF
DNA: TGTGCCAGCAGATACGAGCAGTACTTC

D: TRBD1
length: 15
J: TRBJ1-2
V: TRBV30
size: few
CDR3: CAWSSPGGVSYGYTF
DNA: TGTGCCTGGAGTTCCCCAGGGGGCGTAAGCTATGGCTACACCTTC

D: -
length: 14
J: TRBJ2-1
V: TRBV5-1
size: -
CDR3: CASSFDTTYNEQFF
DNA: TGCGCCAGCAGCTTTGACACAACCTACAATGAGCAGTTCTTC

D: TRBD1
length: 17
J: TRBJ2-3
V: TRBV27
size: -
CDR3: CASSFYRGWGLTDTQYF
DNA: TGTGCCAGCAGTTTTTACAGGGGGTGGGGGCTCACAGATACGCAGTATTTT

D: -
length: 14
J: TRBJ1-2
V: TRBV11-2
size: few
CDR3: CASSGSRQAYGYTF
DNA: TGTGCCAGCAGCGGATCGAGGCAGGCTTATGGCTACACCTTC

D: TRBD1
length: 15
J: TRBJ2-2
V: TRBV10-2
size: few
CDR3: CASSESVQGAGELFF
DNA: TGCGCCAGCAGTGAGTCGGTACAGGGGGCCGGGGAGCTGTTTTTT

D: TRBD1
length: 13
J: TRBJ1-1
V: TRBV28
size: -
CDR3: CASYPGGTTEAFF
DNA: TGTGCCAGTTATCCAGGGGGAACTACTGAAGCTTTCTTT

D: -
length: 11
J: TRBJ2-1
V: TRBV20-1
size: -
CDR3: CSARDYNEQFF
DNA: TGCAGTGCTAGGGACTACAATGAGCAGTTCTTC

D: TRBD1
length: 13
J: TRBJ1-1
V: TRBV6-1
size: few
CDR3: CASSIWDRPGPFF
DNA: TGTGCCAGCAGTATCTGGGACAGGCCCGGGCCTTTCTTT

D: TRBD2
length: 14
J: TRBJ2-1
V: TRBV4-2
size: -
CDR3: CASSQGSGNNEQFF
DNA: TGTGCCAGCAGCCAAGGCAGCGGGAACAATGAGCAGTTCTTC

D: TRBD1
length: 16
J: TRBJ1-6
V: TRBV6-5
size: -
CDR3: CASSYLQGIWYSPLHF
DNA: TGTGCCAGCAGTTACTTACAGGGGATTTGGTATTCACCCCTCCACTTT

D: -
length: 13
J: TRBJ1-3
V: TRBV19
size: -
CDR3: CASRNSSRNTIYF
DNA: TGTGCCAGTAGAAACAGTAGTAGAAACACCATATATTTT

D: -
length: 12
J: TRBJ2-3
V: TRBV20-1
size: -
CDR3: CSALSRTDTQYF
DNA: TGCAGTGCTCTAAGCCGCACAGATACGCAGTATTTT

D: TRBD2
length: 14
J: TRBJ2-2
V: TRBV20-1
size: few
CDR3: CSARVGGDTGELFF
DNA: TGCAGTGCTAGAGTTGGGGGGGACACCGGGGAGCTGTTTTTT

D: -
length: 15
J: TRBJ2-3
V: TRBV28
size: few
CDR3: CASSPPDGLTDTQYF
DNA: TGTGCCAGCAGTCCCCCTGACGGACTCACAGATACGCAGTATTTT

D: -
length: 13
J: TRBJ2-7
V: TRBV11-2
size: -
CDR3: CASSLGRSGEQYF
DNA: TGTGCCAGCAGCTTAGGCAGGTCGGGCGAGCAGTACTTC

D: -
length: 11
J: TRBJ2-1
V: TRBV20-1
size: -
CDR3: CSASTVNEQFF
DNA: TGCAGTGCTAGTACCGTCAATGAGCAGTTCTTC

D: TRBD1
length: 14
J: TRBJ1-6
V: TRBV20-1
size: once
CDR3: CSALPGDSNSPLHF
DNA: TGCAGTGCGCTCCCGGGGGACAGTAATTCACCCCTCCACTTT

D: TRBD2
length: 15
J: TRBJ2-3
V: TRBV9
size: -
CDR3: CASSHGRAGSDTQYF
DNA: TGTGCCAGCAGCCATGGGAGGGCGGGATCAGATACGCAGTATTTT

D: TRBD1
length: 13
J: TRBJ1-2
V: TRBV20-1
size: -
CDR3: CSAKTGWGYGYTF
DNA: TGCAGTGCAAAGACAGGGTGGGGCTATGGCTACACCTTC

D: TRBD2
length: 15
J: TRBJ2-1
V: TRBV11-2
size: -
CDR3: CASSSTTSGGAGQFF
DNA: TGTGCCAGCAGCTCCACTACTAGCGGGGGGGCCGGGCAGTTCTTC

D: TRBD1
length: 12
J: TRBJ1-2
V: TRBV2
size: -
CDR3: CASSGDSYGYTF
DNA: TGTGCCAGCAGCGGGGACAGTTATGGCTACACCTTC

D: -
length: 15
J: TRBJ1-1
V: TRBV6-5
size: few
CDR3: CASSYSTTDGTEAFF
DNA: TGTGCCAGCAGTTACTCCACTACTGATGGCACTGAAGCTTTCTTT

D: -
length: 14
J: TRBJ2-7
V: TRBV10-3
size: -
CDR3: CATSLDRTSYEQYF
DNA: TGTGCCACCTCCTTAGACCGCACCTCCTACGAGCAGTACTTC

D: -
length: 13
J: TRBJ2-7
V: TRBV4-3
size: few
CDR3: CASSQAGQGEQYF
DNA: TGCGCCAGCAGCCAAGCGGGTCAGGGGGAGCAGTACTTC

D: -
length: 13
J: TRBJ2-2
V: TRBV30
size: -
CDR3: CAWSNRVPGELFF
DNA: TGTGCCTGGAGTAACAGGGTTCCCGGGGAGCTGTTTTTT

D: -
length: 11
J: TRBJ2-1
V: TRBV6-6
size: few
CDR3: CASSYSHEQFF
DNA: TGTGCCAGCAGTTACTCTCATGAGCAGTTCTTC

D: -
length: 14
J: TRBJ1-5
V: TRBV24-1
size: few
CDR3: CATSDSDSYQPQHF
DNA: TGTGCCACCAGTGACTCGGACAGCTATCAGCCCCAGCATTTT

D: TRBD1
length: 17
J: TRBJ1-3
V: TRBV6-1
size: -
CDR3: CASSAPGTGVSGNTIYF
DNA: TGTGCCAGCAGTGCCCCCGGGACAGGGGTCTCTGGAAACACCATATATTTT

D: TRBD2
length: 16
J: TRBJ2-3
V: TRBV6-2/TRBV6-3
size: -
CDR3: CASSYTVTSGVYTQYF
DNA: TGTGCCAGCAGTTACACCGTGACTAGCGGGGTCTATACGCAGTATTTT

D: -
length: 17
J: TRBJ2-3
V: TRBV4-3
size: -
CDR3: CASSHLRAGASTDTQYF
DNA: TGCGCCAGCAGCCACCTCAGGGCGGGGGCTAGCACAGATACGCAGTATTTT

D: TRBD2
length: 16
J: TRBJ2-1
V: TRBV11-2
size: -
CDR3: CASSLVAGATYNEQFF
DNA: TGTGCCAGCAGCTTAGTAGCGGGAGCTACCTACAATGAGCAGTTCTTC

D: -
length: 17
J: TRBJ2-1
V: TRBV7-3
size: -
CDR3: CASSLTGTPWAYNEQFF
DNA: TGTGCCAGCAGCTTAACCGGGACCCCTTGGGCCTACAATGAGCAGTTCTTC

D: TRBD2
length: 17
J: TRBJ2-7
V: TRBV6-6
size: few
CDR3: CASSYSSQASGSYEQYF
DNA: TGTGCCAGCAGTTACTCGAGTCAGGCTAGCGGATCCTACGAGCAGTACTTC

D: -
length: 14
J: TRBJ2-2
V: TRBV28
size: few
CDR3: CASRHGTNTGELFF
DNA: TGTGCCAGCAGGCACGGGACCAACACCGGGGAGCTGTTTTTT

D: TRBD2
length: 14
J: TRBJ2-3
V: TRBV20-1
size: large
CDR3: CSARRAGVADTQYF
DNA: TGCAGTGCTAGGAGAGCGGGAGTGGCAGATACGCAGTATTTT

D: TRBD1
length: 14
J: TRBJ1-2
V: TRBV12-3/TRBV12-4
size: few
CDR3: CASSLEGGFSGYTF
DNA: TGTGCCAGCAGTTTAGAAGGGGGCTTTAGTGGCTACACCTTC

D: -
length: 11
J: TRBJ2-7
V: TRBV29-1
size: -
CDR3: CSVRRSYEQYF
DNA: TGCAGCGTTAGACGGAGCTACGAGCAGTACTTC

D: -
length: 15
J: TRBJ2-2
V: TRBV27
size: -
CDR3: CASSLGGTNTVELFF
DNA: TGTGCCAGCAGTTTAGGGGGCACGAACACCGTGGAGCTGTTTTTT

D: TRBD1
length: 13
J: TRBJ1-1
V: TRBV19
size: few
CDR3: CASSMDRAGVAFF
DNA: TGTGCCAGTAGTATGGACAGGGCAGGAGTAGCTTTCTTT

D: -
length: 16
J: TRBJ2-1
V: TRBV20-1
size: -
CDR3: CSAQSPRGSSYNEQFF
DNA: TGCAGTGCTCAATCTCCCAGGGGTAGCTCCTACAATGAGCAGTTCTTC

D: -
length: 17
J: TRBJ1-5
V: TRBV28
size: few
CDR3: CASSLVGQPYSNQPQHF
DNA: TGTGCCAGCAGTTTAGTTGGGCAGCCTTATAGCAATCAGCCCCAGCATTTT

D: TRBD1
length: 14
J: TRBJ1-2
V: TRBV27
size: few
CDR3: CASSSRQGHYGYTF
DNA: TGTGCCAGCAGTTCGCGACAGGGTCACTATGGCTACACCTTC

D: TRBD1
length: 14
J: TRBJ1-4
V: TRBV18
size: -
CDR3: CASSPRGANEKLFF
DNA: TGTGCCAGCTCACCCAGGGGGGCCAATGAAAAACTGTTTTTT

D: -
length: 14
J: TRBJ2-2
V: TRBV6-2/TRBV6-3
size: few
CDR3: CASSYSKAGGELFF
DNA: TGTGCCAGCAGTTACTCGAAGGCTGGCGGGGAGCTGTTTTTT

D: TRBD1
length: 14
J: TRBJ1-4
V: TRBV2
size: -
CDR3: CASSSGTDNEKLFF
DNA: TGTGCCAGCAGTTCCGGGACAGATAATGAAAAACTGTTTTTT

D: -
length: 13
J: TRBJ1-2
V: TRBV2
size: -
CDR3: CASSDNRVDGYTF
DNA: TGTGCCAGCAGTGACAACAGGGTGGATGGCTACACCTTC

D: -
length: 13
J: TRBJ1-2
V: TRBV12-3/TRBV12-4
size: -
CDR3: CASSRDGPYGYTF
DNA: TGTGCCAGCAGTAGGGACGGGCCGTATGGCTACACCTTC